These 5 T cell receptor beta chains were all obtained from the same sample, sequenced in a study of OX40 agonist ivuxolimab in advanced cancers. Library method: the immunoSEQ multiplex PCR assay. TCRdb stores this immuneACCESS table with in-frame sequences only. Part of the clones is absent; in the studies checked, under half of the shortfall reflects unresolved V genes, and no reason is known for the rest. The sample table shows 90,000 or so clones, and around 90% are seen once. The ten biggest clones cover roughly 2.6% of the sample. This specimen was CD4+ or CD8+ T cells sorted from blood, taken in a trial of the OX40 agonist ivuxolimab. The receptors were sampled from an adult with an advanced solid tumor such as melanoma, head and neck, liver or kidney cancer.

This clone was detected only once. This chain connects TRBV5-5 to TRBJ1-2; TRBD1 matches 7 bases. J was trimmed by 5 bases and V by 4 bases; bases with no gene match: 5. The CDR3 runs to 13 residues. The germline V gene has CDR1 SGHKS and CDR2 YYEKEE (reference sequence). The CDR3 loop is CASSPGQEYGYTF. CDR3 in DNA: TGTGCCAGCAGCCCCGGACAGGAATATGGCTACACCTTC.

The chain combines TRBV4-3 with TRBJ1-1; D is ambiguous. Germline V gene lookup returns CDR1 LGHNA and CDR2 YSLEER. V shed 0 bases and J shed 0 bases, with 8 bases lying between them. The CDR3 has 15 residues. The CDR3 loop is CASSQEEAMNTEAFF. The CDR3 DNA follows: TGCGCCAGCAGCCAAGAGGAGGCCATGAACACTGAAGCTTTCTTT.

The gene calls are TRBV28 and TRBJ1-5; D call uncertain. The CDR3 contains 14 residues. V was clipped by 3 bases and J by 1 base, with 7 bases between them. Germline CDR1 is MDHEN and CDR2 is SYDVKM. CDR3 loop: CASSFSMSNQPQHF. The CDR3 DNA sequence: TGTGCCAGCAGTTTCAGTATGAGCAATCAGCCCCAGCATTTT.

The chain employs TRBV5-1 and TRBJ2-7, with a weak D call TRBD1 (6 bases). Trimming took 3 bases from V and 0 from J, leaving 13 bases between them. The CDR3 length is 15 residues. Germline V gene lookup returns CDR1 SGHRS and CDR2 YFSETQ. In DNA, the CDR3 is TGCGCCAGCAGCTACATACAGGGAAGCTCCTACGAGCAGTACTTC. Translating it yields CASSYIQGSSYEQYF. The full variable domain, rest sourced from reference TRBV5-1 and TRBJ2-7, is KAGVTQTPRYLIKTRGQQVTLSCSPISGHRSVSWYQQTPGQGLQFLFEYFSETQRNKGNFPGRFSGRQFSNSRSEMNVSTLELGDSALYLCASSYIQGSSYEQYFGPGTRLTVT.

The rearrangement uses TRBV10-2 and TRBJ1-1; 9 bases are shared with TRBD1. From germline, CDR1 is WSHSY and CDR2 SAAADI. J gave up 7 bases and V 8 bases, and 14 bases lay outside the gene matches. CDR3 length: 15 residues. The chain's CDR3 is CASEPGQGSRGEAFF. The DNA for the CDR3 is TGCGCCAGCGAACCGGGACAGGGATCACGAGGTGAAGCTTTCTTT.